Listed here are 14 T cell receptor beta chains from one sample, sequenced in a study of early T cells in non-severe SARS-CoV-2 infection. In TCRdb, the 5' RACE reads were re-called with MiXCR into one record per CDR3 protein. The sample holds 65,000 to 95,000 distinct CDR3 sequences, less than 5.5% seen once. Specimen: whole blood, collected at baseline. The receptors were sampled from an adult who was a healthcare worker with PCR-confirmed SARS-CoV-2 infection or an uninfected control (not recorded which).

This clonotype was detected a few times. V gene TRBV25-1 combines with J gene TRBJ1-1, with a weak D call TRBD1 (5 bases). Looked up from germline, CDR1 is MGHDK and CDR2 is SYGVNS. V was cut by 2 bases and J by 5 bases, with 15 bases left in between. The CDR3 length is 15 residues. CDR3 amino acids: CASSEGAVSGTEAFF. CDR3 coding DNA: TGTGCCAGCAGTGAAGGGGCCGTGAGTGGGACTGAAGCTTTCTTT.

This clonotype was counted many times. The chain couples TRBV27 to TRBJ1-3; a weak D match, TRBD1 (6 bases). Trimming cost V 2 bases and J 2 bases, with 16 bases left between them. The germline V gene encodes CDR1 MNHEY and CDR2 SMNVEV (reference sequence). This CDR3 has 17 residues. The chain's CDR3 is CASSLPPLHRAGNTIYF. The CDR3 DNA is TGTGCCAGCAGTTTACCTCCACTGCACAGGGCTGGAAACACCATATATTTT.

The table lists this clonotype with many counts. V and J are TRBV20-1 and TRBJ2-1; 11 bases map to TRBD2. The trim removed 0 bases at V and 9 bases at J, leaving 13 bases unmatched. Germline V lookup: CDR1 DFQATT, CDR2 SNEGSKA (reference sequence). The CDR3 sequence is 17 residues long. The CDR3: CSARDGGTSGRRSEQFF. As DNA, the CDR3 is TGCAGTGCTAGAGATGGTGGAACTAGCGGGAGAAGGAGTGAGCAGTTCTTC.

This clonotype was counted between two and nine times. CDR3: CASSLRGPNTQYF. Here the CDR3 DNA reads TGTGCCAGCAGCTTGCGGGGGCCTAATACGCAGTATTTT. J is TRBJ2-3 and V is TRBV5-6; the D gene could be TRBD1 or TRBD2 (6 bases each). V shed 1 base and J shed 7 bases, with 10 bases lying between them. Germline CDR1 reads SGHDT; CDR2 reads YYEEEE. The CDR3 is 13 residues long.

This clonotype was counted many times. V gene TRBV6-1 combines with J gene TRBJ2-2; tentative D call: TRBD1 (6 bases). This CDR3 is built from 14 residues. Between the trimmed V and J ends, which lost 3 bases and 3 bases, there was a span of 8 bases. CDR1 is MNHNS, CDR2 SASEGT, per germline. The CDR3 DNA is TGTGCCAGCAGTGACAGGGGTGACACCGGGGAGCTGTTTTTT. Amino acids: CASSDRGDTGELFF.

This clonotype was detected ten times or more. The rearrangement links TRBV27 to TRBJ2-7; 8 bases match TRBD2. The CDR3 runs to 14 residues. V shed 0 bases and J 4 bases; nucleotides not matched to a gene: 2. Per germline, CDR1 MNHEY and CDR2 SMNVEV (reference sequence). The CDR3 DNA sequence: TGTGCCAGCAGTTTATCGTCTAGCGGGTACGAGCAGTACTTC. Protein: CASSLSSSGYEQYF.

The J gene is TRBJ2-7, the V gene TRBV7-8, with D perhaps being TRBD1 or TRBD2 (5 bases each). V was pared by 3 bases and J by 6 bases, with 9 bases between. Germline loops: CDR1 SGHVS, CDR2 FQNEAQ. CDR3 size: 12 residues. This CDR3 reads CASSLPGREQYF. The CDR3, as DNA: TGTGCCAGCAGCTTGCCGGGGCGCGAGCAGTACTTC.

A remark on this clonotype: An end of the junction does not agree with germline; a read error may underlie this. The chain joins TRBV7-9 to TRBJ2-5; D tentatively fits TRBD1 or TRBD2 (5 bases each). The V gene's germline CDR1 is SEHNR and CDR2 FQNEAQ (reference sequence). This CDR3 contains 11 residues. For the CDR3, the DNA is TGTGCCAGCAGCTTAGCAGGAGAGGGGAACTTC. It yields the protein CASSLAGEGNF.

This clonotype was counted ten times or more. J is TRBJ2-7 and V is TRBV7-6; 9 bases are shared with TRBD2. The CDR3 runs to 14 residues. Germline V lookup: CDR1 SGHVS, CDR2 FNYEAQ. The junction had 8 bases not matched to a gene; V was cut back by 2 bases and J by 9 bases. This chain's CDR3 is CASSLLAGEGGQYF. As DNA, the CDR3 is TGTGCCAGCAGCTTATTAGCGGGAGAGGGGGGGCAGTACTTC.

V and J are TRBV5-1 and TRBJ2-1; TRBD1 aligns across 10 bases. The CDR3 length is 17 residues. Germline values: CDR1 SGHRS, CDR2 YFSETQ. V lost 6 bases, J lost 6 bases, and 15 bases stayed unmatched. DNA of the CDR3: TGCGCCAGCACACCGCGGGGGGACAGGGGAGTTTCCAATGAGCAGTTCTTC. Protein product: CASTPRGDRGVSNEQFF. The full variable domain, with the rest looked up from reference TRBV5-1 and TRBJ2-1, is KAGVTQTPRYLIKTRGQQVTLSCSPISGHRSVSWYQQTPGQGLQFLFEYFSETQRNKGNFPGRFSGRQFSNSRSEMNVSTLELGDSALYLCASTPRGDRGVSNEQFFGPGTRLTVL.

The V gene is TRBV29-1, the J gene TRBJ2-2; 8 bases line up with TRBD2. The germline CDR1 and CDR2 sequences are SQVTM and ANQGSEA. The CDR3 contains 12 residues. V trimming: 6 bases; J trimming: 6 bases; junction bases outside the gene matches: 3. The CDR3 loop is CSVSSGPGELFF. The CDR3 DNA follows: TGCAGCGTCTCTAGCGGGCCCGGGGAGCTGTTTTTT.

The chain recombines TRBV20-1 with TRBJ2-1; no clear D. Germline assignment: CDR1 DFQATT and CDR2 SNEGSKA (reference sequence). Trimming left V 1 base short and J 2 bases short, with 9 bases between. The CDR3 totals 14 residues. The CDR3 nucleotides read TGCAGTGCTAGAGTCTACGACGCCTACAATGAGCAGTTCTTC. Translating it yields CSARVYDAYNEQFF.

This clonotype was counted only a few times. This likely comes from a read error, as the CDR3 has no conserved phenylalanine or tryptophan at its end. The rearrangement joins TRBV27 to TRBJ2-1, with 9 bases identical to TRBD2. The CDR3 is made up of 15 amino acids. CDR1 and CDR2 (germline): MNHEY, SMNVEV (reference sequence). V shed 2 bases and J 2 bases; nucleotides not matched to a gene: 1. The CDR3, as DNA: TGTGCCAGCAGTTTAGGACTAGCGACCTACAATGAGCAGTTCCTC. It specifies CASSLGLATYNEQFL.

This clonotype has just a few counts. V gene TRBV7-9 combines with J gene TRBJ2-2, with D perhaps TRBD1 (6 bases). The CDR3 spans 16 residues. V was cut by 1 base and J by 1 base, with 10 bases left in between. From germline, CDR1 is SEHNR and CDR2 FQNEAQ (reference sequence). CDR3 sequence (DNA): TGTGCCAGCAGCTTAGAGGCGACAGGGAACACCGGGGAGCTGTTTTTT. It codes for CASSLEATGNTGELFF.